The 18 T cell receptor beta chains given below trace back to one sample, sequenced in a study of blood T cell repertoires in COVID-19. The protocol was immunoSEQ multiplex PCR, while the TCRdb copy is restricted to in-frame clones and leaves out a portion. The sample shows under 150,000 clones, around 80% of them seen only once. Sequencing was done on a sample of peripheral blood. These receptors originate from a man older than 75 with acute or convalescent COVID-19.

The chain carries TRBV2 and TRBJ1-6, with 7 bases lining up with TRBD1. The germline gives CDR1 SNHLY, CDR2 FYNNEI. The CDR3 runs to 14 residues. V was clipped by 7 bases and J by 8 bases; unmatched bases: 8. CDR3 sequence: CASKAQGIDSPLHF. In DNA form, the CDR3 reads TGTGCCAGCAAAGCACAGGGGATCGATTCACCCCTCCACTTT.

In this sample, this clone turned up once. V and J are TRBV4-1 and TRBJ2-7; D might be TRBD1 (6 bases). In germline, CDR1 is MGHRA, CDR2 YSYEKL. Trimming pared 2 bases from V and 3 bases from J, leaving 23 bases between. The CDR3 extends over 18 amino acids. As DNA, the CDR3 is TGCGCCAGCAGCCAATTCCGAACCGGGGCAGGGGTGAGCTACGAGCAGTACTTC. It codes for CASSQFRTGAGVSYEQYF.

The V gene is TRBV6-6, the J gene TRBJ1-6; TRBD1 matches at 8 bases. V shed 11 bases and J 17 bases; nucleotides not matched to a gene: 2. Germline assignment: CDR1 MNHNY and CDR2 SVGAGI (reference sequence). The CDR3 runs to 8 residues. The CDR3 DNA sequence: TGTGCCGGGGACAGGATCCACTTT. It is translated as CAGDRIHF.

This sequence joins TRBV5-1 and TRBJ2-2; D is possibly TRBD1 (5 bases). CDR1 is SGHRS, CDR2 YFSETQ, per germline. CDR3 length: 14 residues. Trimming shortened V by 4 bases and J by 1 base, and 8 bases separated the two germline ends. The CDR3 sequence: CASSGQGNTGELFF. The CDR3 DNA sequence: TGCGCCAGCAGCGGGCAGGGGAACACCGGGGAGCTGTTTTTT.

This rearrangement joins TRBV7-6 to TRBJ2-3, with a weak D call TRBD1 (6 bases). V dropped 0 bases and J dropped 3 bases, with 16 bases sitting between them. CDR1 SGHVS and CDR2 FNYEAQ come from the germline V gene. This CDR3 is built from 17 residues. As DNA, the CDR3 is TGTGCCAGCAGCTTAGCGAGGGTGGGGGCTAAGACAGATACGCAGTATTTT. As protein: CASSLARVGAKTDTQYF.

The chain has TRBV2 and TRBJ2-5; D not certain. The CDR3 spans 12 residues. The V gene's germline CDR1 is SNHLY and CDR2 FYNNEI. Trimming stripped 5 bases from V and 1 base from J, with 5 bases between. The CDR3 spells CASSSLQETQYF. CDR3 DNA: TGTGCCAGCAGTTCCCTCCAAGAGACCCAGTACTTC.

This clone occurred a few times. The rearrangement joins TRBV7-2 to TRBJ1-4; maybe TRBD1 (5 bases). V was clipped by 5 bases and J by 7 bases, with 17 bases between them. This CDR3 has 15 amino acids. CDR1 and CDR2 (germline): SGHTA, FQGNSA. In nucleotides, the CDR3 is TGTGCCAGCAGCCCGAGAACAGGAAGCTCTGAAAAACTGTTTTTT. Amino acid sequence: CASSPRTGSSEKLFF.

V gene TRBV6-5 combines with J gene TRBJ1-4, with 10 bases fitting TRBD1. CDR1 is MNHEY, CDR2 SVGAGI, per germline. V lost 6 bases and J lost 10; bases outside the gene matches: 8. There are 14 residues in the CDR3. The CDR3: CASSQGTGVGKLFF. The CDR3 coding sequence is TGTGCCAGCAGCCAAGGGACAGGGGTCGGAAAACTGTTTTTT.

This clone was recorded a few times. CDR3 region: CASSPSPSYEQYF. Here the CDR3 DNA reads TGTGCCAGCAGCCCCTCTCCCTCCTACGAGCAGTACTTC. V and J are TRBV9 and TRBJ2-7; D unresolved. With 4 bases removed from V and 0 bases from J, the gap between germline ends came to 8 bases. CDR3 size: 13 residues. CDR1 and CDR2 from the germline V gene are SGDLS and YYNGEE.

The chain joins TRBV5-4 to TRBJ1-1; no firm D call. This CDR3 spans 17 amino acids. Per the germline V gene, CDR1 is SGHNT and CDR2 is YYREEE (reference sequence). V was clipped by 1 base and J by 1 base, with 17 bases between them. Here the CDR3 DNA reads TGTGCCAGCAGCTTGAGAGTGTCAAGACTCAGGAACACTGAAGCTTTCTTT. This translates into CASSLRVSRLRNTEAFF.

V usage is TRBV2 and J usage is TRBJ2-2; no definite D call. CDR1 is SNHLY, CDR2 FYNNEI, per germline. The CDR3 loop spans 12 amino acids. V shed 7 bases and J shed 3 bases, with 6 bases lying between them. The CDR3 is CASTPDTGELFF. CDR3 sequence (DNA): TGTGCCAGCACCCCGGACACCGGGGAGCTGTTTTTT.

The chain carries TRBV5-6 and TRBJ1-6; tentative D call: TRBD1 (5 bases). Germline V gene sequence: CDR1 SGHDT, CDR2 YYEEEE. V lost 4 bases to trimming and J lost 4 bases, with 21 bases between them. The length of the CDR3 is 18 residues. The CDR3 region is CASSPLGGGSPYNSPLHF. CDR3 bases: TGTGCCAGCAGCCCCCTCGGCGGGGGTAGCCCTTATAATTCACCCCTCCACTTT.

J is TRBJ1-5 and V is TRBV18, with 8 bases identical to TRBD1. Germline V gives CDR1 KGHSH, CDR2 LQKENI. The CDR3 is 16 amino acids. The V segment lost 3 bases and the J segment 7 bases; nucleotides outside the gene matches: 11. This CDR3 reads CASSPGQGRLMQPQHF. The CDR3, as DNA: TGTGCCAGCTCACCCGGACAGGGAAGGTTGATGCAGCCCCAGCATTTT.

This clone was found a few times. The DNA of the CDR3 is TGTGCCAGCAGCGGTCAGGGGCCCAGCACCGGGGAGCTGTTTTTT. This encodes CASSGQGPSTGELFF. The chain employs TRBV7-2 and TRBJ2-2, with D perhaps TRBD1 (6 bases). CDR3 length equals 15 residues. V lost 5 bases and J lost 4, with 14 bases in between. CDR1 SGHTA and CDR2 FQGNSA come from the germline V gene.

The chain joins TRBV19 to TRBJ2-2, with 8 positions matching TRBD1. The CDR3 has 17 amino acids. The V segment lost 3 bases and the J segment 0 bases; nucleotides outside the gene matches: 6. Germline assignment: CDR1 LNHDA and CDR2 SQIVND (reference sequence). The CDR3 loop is CASSMGLTGANTGELFF. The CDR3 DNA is TGTGCCAGTAGTATGGGTCTGACAGGGGCGAACACCGGGGAGCTGTTTTTT. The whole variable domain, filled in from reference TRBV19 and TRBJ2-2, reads DGGITQSPKYLFRKEGQNVTLSCEQNLNHDAMYWYRQDPGQGLRLIYYSQIVNDFQKGDIAEGYSVSREKKESFPLTVTSAQKNPTAFYLCASSMGLTGANTGELFFGEGSRLTVL.

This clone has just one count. The CDR3 nucleotides read TGCGCCAGCAGCCAAGATGCGGGGACCACTGACTTTTTGGGCGAAGCTTTCTTT. Protein sequence: CASSQDAGTTDFLGEAFF. The gene calls are TRBV4-1 and TRBJ1-1; D perhaps matches TRBD1 (5 bases). CDR3 length: 18 amino acids. Germline CDR1 is MGHRA and CDR2 is YSYEKL. The germline V and J ends were trimmed by 0 bases and 8 bases, with 25 bases remaining between them.

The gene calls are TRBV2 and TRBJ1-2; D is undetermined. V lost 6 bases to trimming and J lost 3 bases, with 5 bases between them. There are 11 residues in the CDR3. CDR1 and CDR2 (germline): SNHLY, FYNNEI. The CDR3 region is CASRTDYGYTF. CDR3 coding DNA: TGTGCCAGCAGAACAGACTATGGCTACACCTTC. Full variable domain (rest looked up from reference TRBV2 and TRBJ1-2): EPEVTQTPSHQVTQMGQEVILRCVPISNHLYFYWYRQILGQKVEFLVSFYNNEISEKSEIFDDQFSVERPDGSNFTLKIRSTKLEDSAMYFCASRTDYGYTFGSGTRLTVV.

CDR3: CSAKARDTQYF. In nucleotides, the CDR3 is TGCAGTGCCAAAGCCCGGGATACGCAGTATTTT. The gene calls are TRBV20-1 and TRBJ2-3; no reliable D call. V was shortened by 6 bases and J by 6 bases, with 10 bases between the two germline ends. Germline values: CDR1 DFQATT, CDR2 SNEGSKA (reference sequence). The CDR3 consists of 11 residues.